This is a list of T cell receptor beta chains from one sample in a study of graft-versus-host responses after intestinal transplantation. Data came from immunoSEQ multiplex PCR; TCRdb stores just in-frame clones and leaves some out. The sample gives approximately 28,000 clones, roughly 85% of which show up once; roughly 10% is in the top ten. Material: PBMCs, obtained about 15 months after intestinal transplantation. The receptors derive from a human patient who received an intestinal transplant, so some T cells may come from the graft donor. Both conserved end residues are part of each CDR3. Each record gives: D gene, J gene, clone size, V gene, CDR3 protein, CDR3 DNA. A D gene is named only where the DNA matches it firmly. Clone size is stated in some rows and not others, as once, few, many or a class when expanded.

.,TRBJ1-2,once,TRBV6-5,CASSYSWQHYGYTF,TGTGCCAGCAGTTACTCGTGGCAGCACTATGGCTACACCTTC
TRBD1,TRBJ2-1,.,TRBV7-9,CASSTPPGQGFVDEQFF,TGTGCCAGCAGCACTCCCCCCGGACAGGGGTTTGTCGATGAGCAGTTCTTC
.,TRBJ2-1,.,TRBV2,CASSAGASSYNEQFF,TGTGCCAGCAGTGCGGGGGCGTCCTCCTACAATGAGCAGTTCTTC
TRBD1,TRBJ1-2,.,TRBV6-5,CASSSGTGGDYTF,TGTGCCAGCAGTTCCGGGACAGGAGGGGACTACACCTTC
TRBD2,TRBJ2-2,.,TRBV2,CASRGTSGNTGELFF,TGTGCCAGCAGGGGGACTAGCGGGAACACCGGGGAGCTGTTTTTT
.,TRBJ2-1,.,TRBV2,CASGDSGRYNEQFF,TGTGCCAGCGGTGATAGCGGAAGATACAATGAGCAGTTCTTC
.,TRBJ1-1,.,TRBV7-8,CASSLLGRMNTEAFF,TGTGCCAGCAGCTTATTGGGCAGGATGAACACTGAAGCTTTCTTT
.,TRBJ2-3,.,TRBV6-5,CASSYGTQPATQYF,TGTGCCAGCAGTTACGGGACCCAACCAGCTACGCAGTATTTT
TRBD2,TRBJ2-5,few,TRBV7-2,CASSLVGGGGPQETQYF,TGTGCCAGCAGCTTAGTGGGGGGCGGGGGGCCCCAAGAGACCCAGTACTTC
.,TRBJ2-5,.,TRBV27,CASSLQQPSVEETQYF,TGTGCCAGCAGTTTGCAGCAGCCTAGCGTTGAAGAGACCCAGTACTTC
.,TRBJ1-6,.,TRBV7-8,CASSFPGLRDNSPLHF,TGTGCCAGCAGCTTTCCTGGACTGAGGGATAATTCACCCCTCCACTTT
.,TRBJ2-5,.,TRBV6-1,CASSEAGHAQETQYF,TGTGCCAGCAGTGAAGCGGGGCACGCACAAGAGACCCAGTACTTC
.,TRBJ2-7,.,TRBV7-2,CASSLRESFEQYF,TGTGCCAGCAGCTTGCGCGAGTCCTTCGAGCAGTACTTC